This T cell receptor beta chain was recorded in a study of CXCR3-negative and CXCR3-positive naive CD8 T cells. This clonotype is hyperexpanded by frequency. Its antigen is unknown. The CDR3 sequence is 14 residues long. Germline V lookup: CDR1 MNHEY, CDR2 SVGEGT. Study results and caveats: Both of the naive subsets showed about the same high diversity, but memory CD8+ cells had much less. Memory cells showed distinct TRBV-TRBJ patterns, while the two naive subsets matched.

The method, 5' RACE with UMI labels, was used to prepare the TRB cDNA libraries. With the 5' RACE reads reprocessed, TCRdb shows one record per CDR3 protein and no DNA. This sample's table reports 45,000 to 55,000 distinct CDR3 sequences. The chain combines TRBV6-2 or TRBV6-3 with TRBJ2-1. The clonotype originates from a human donor in good health. Some clones in this sample may be carry-over from other donors' samples. The specimen sequenced was memory CD8+ T cells from blood. Here the CDR3 reads CASSYSDGFNEQFF.